Below, 21 T cell receptor beta chains from the same sample are listed, as sequenced in a study of T cell repertoires in cytomegalovirus infection. TCRdb redid the calling of the reads with MiXCR, one entry per CDR3 protein. The repertoire has about 890,000 distinct CDR3 sequences, approximately 31% of them found once; the top ten carry around an eighth. Their antigens are not known. The sequenced sample was cultured CD8+ T cells from PBMCs, obtained from culture after CMV antigen stimulation. These receptors were obtained from a human donor in good health (CMV status not recorded). Some clones in this sample may be carry-over from other donors' samples.

This chain connects TRBV7-2 to TRBJ1-5; D possibly corresponds to TRBD1 (5 bases). In germline, CDR1 is SGHTA, CDR2 FQGNSA. Trimming stripped 1 base from V and 5 bases from J, with 12 bases between. The CDR3 sequence is 15 residues long. The CDR3 spells CASSLGDVGHQPQHF. DNA of the CDR3: TGTGCCAGCAGCTTAGGGGACGTCGGGCATCAGCCCCAGCATTTT.

This chain links TRBV11-3 with TRBJ2-1; 7 bases align to TRBD1. This CDR3 is 16 amino acids long. With 5 bases clipped from V and 1 base from J, the junction kept 8 bases outside the gene matches. Germline V gene lookup returns CDR1 SGHNT and CDR2 YENEEA. This chain's CDR3 is CASSPRDRVSYNEQFF. For the CDR3, the DNA is TGTGCCAGCAGCCCGCGTGACAGGGTATCCTACAATGAGCAGTTCTTC.

This chain links TRBV15 with TRBJ1-2; the match to TRBD1 covers 7 bases. Germline trimming cut 4 bases from V and 1 base from J; bases unmatched to any gene: 12. Germline V gene lookup returns CDR1 LNHNV and CDR2 YYDKDF (reference sequence). This CDR3 has 17 residues. CDR3 in amino acids: CATSIPGQMTLNYGYTF. CDR3 in DNA: TGTGCCACCAGCATACCGGGACAGATGACTCTTAACTATGGCTACACCTTC.

This clonotype was seen ten or more times. V usage is TRBV12-3 or TRBV12-4 and J usage is TRBJ2-6; D possibly corresponds to TRBD1 (6 bases). The CDR3 loop spans 15 amino acids. V lost 7 bases to trimming and J lost 0 bases, with 10 bases between them. CDR3 residues: CASITGFSGANVLTF. The CDR3, as DNA: TGTGCCAGCATTACAGGGTTCTCTGGGGCCAACGTCCTGACTTTC.

The V gene is TRBV2, the J gene TRBJ1-6; D is uncertain. The CDR3 has 18 amino acids. The germline V gene encodes CDR1 SNHLY and CDR2 FYNNEI. Trimming took 6 bases from V and 2 from J, leaving 20 bases between them. The CDR3 loop reads CASSVPPDGGTYNSPLHF. The DNA of the CDR3 is TGTGCCAGCAGCGTACCACCGGACGGAGGAACCTATAATTCACCCCTCCACTTT.

In the case of this clonotype: The conserved phenylalanine or tryptophan normally closing the CDR3 is absent here, so this likely arose from a read error. CDR3 sequence (DNA): TGTGCCAGCAGCGCCCTAGCAGTGGGTACAGATACGCAGTATTCT. Its protein product is CASSALAVGTDTQYS. The chain combines TRBV7-6 with TRBJ2-3, with D possibly being TRBD2 (5 bases). The CDR3 length is 15 residues. V dropped 5 bases and J dropped 3 bases, with 15 bases sitting between them. Per the germline V gene, CDR1 is SGHVS and CDR2 is FNYEAQ.

The chain combines TRBV2 with TRBJ2-1; 8 nucleotides line up with TRBD2. Germline CDR1 reads SNHLY; CDR2 reads FYNNEI. The V and J ends lost 8 bases and 6 bases, in that order; junction bases with no gene match: 9. CDR3 length: 14 amino acids. This CDR3 is CASEEAGGRNEQFF. The CDR3 DNA sequence: TGTGCCAGCGAGGAGGCGGGGGGACGCAATGAGCAGTTCTTC.

The V call is TRBV7-6, the J call TRBJ1-1, with D tentatively TRBD1 (5 bases). This CDR3 region has 15 residues. CDR1 is SGHVS, CDR2 FNYEAQ, per germline. The ends were cut back, 6 bases at V and 1 base at J, with 15 bases in the middle. CDR3 residues: CASSGSGHSNTEAFF. CDR3 in DNA: TGTGCCAGCAGTGGGAGCGGACACTCGAACACTGAAGCTTTCTTT.

This clonotype has a handful of counts. The rearrangement links TRBV6-6 to TRBJ2-7; D call uncertain. This CDR3 is 17 amino acids long. Deletions cut 4 bases from V and 2 bases from J, with 21 bases between. Germline CDR1 and CDR2: MNHNY and SVGAGI (reference sequence). CDR3 sequence reads: CASSFSFSDPEPYEQYF. The CDR3 nucleotides read TGTGCCAGCAGTTTCTCGTTCAGTGATCCCGAACCCTACGAGCAGTACTTC.

This chain joins TRBV4-2 and TRBJ1-5; the D gene is possibly TRBD1 (6 bases). This CDR3 has 15 amino acids. V was cut by 0 bases and J by 9 bases, with 15 bases left in between. Germline V CDR1 and CDR2: LGHNA, YNFKEQ. The CDR3 region is CASSQDYRDLGPQHF. The CDR3 DNA sequence: TGTGCCAGCAGCCAAGATTACAGGGACCTGGGGCCCCAGCATTTT.

This clonotype has more than one count but fewer than ten. The CDR3 loop is CASIFPSGGETDTQYF. The CDR3 nucleotides are TGTGCCAGCATCTTCCCTAGCGGGGGGGAAACAGATACGCAGTATTTT. The V and J genes are TRBV7-3 and TRBJ2-3; TRBD2 agrees at 12 bases. The CDR3 runs to 16 residues. Germline V lookup: CDR1 SGHTA, CDR2 FQGTGA. V was pared by 7 bases and J by 3 bases, with 8 bases of the junction left unmatched. Variable domain in full (rest from reference TRBV7-3 and TRBJ2-3): GAGVSQTPSNKVTEKGKYVELRCDPISGHTALYWYRQSLGQGPEFLIYFQGTGAADDSGLPNDRFFAVRPEGSVSTLKIQRTERGDSAVYLCASIFPSGGETDTQYFGPGTRLTVL.

This chain links TRBV4-2 with TRBJ2-3; the match to TRBD2 covers 9 bases. Germline V gene lookup returns CDR1 LGHNA and CDR2 YNFKEQ. The CDR3 loop spans 16 amino acids. The ends lost 6 bases at V and 3 bases at J; junction bases unmatched: 10. CDR3 DNA: TGTGCCAGCAGACCCGAGGCAGCGGGGGGAACAGATACGCAGTATTTT. This codes for CASRPEAAGGTDTQYF.

J is TRBJ1-1 and V is TRBV7-8; unclear D gene. This CDR3 is built from 15 residues. V dropped 3 bases and J dropped 4 bases, with 15 bases sitting between them. Looked up from germline, CDR1 is SGHVS and CDR2 is FQNEAQ. The CDR3 DNA reads as TGTGCCAGCAGCTTCCTTACTGAGGGATCCACTGAAGCTTTCTTT. Encoded protein: CASSFLTEGSTEAFF.

This chain links TRBV6-2 or TRBV6-3 with TRBJ2-1; D remains ambiguous. CDR1 is MNHEY, CDR2 SVGEGT, per germline. V lost 10 bases and J 2 bases, leaving 15 bases between the germline ends. The CDR3 has 14 amino acids. The CDR3 nucleotides read TGTGCCACCCAGGATAGCCGAACCTACAATGAGCAGTTCTTC. It codes for CATQDSRTYNEQFF.

The chain is built from TRBV27 and TRBJ2-3; D ambiguous. The CDR3 has 13 residues. V shed 7 bases and J shed 7 bases, with 15 bases lying between them. From germline, CDR1 is MNHEY and CDR2 SMNVEV (reference sequence). The CDR3 loop is CASMGRESNTQYF. Written as DNA, the CDR3 is TGTGCCAGCATGGGCCGAGAATCAAATACGCAGTATTTT.

In its sample, this clonotype was seen a few times. The chain combines TRBV6-5 with TRBJ2-1; tentative D call: TRBD2 (6 bases). The CDR3 covers 13 residues. V shed 4 bases and J shed 10 bases, with 14 bases lying between them. Germline CDR1 reads MNHEY; CDR2 reads SVGAGI. The CDR3 sequence is CASSWDSRGEQFF. The CDR3 DNA reads as TGTGCCAGCAGTTGGGACTCCCGGGGCGAGCAGTTCTTC.

This chain connects TRBV28 to TRBJ1-5; the D is unclear. V was cut by 3 bases and J by 11 bases, with 20 bases left in between. The CDR3 is 15 residues long. Germline values: CDR1 MDHEN, CDR2 SYDVKM. CDR3 sequence: CASSFFGPTVSSQHF. The DNA for the CDR3 is TGTGCCAGCAGTTTTTTTGGCCCCACAGTGTCTTCCCAGCATTTT.

The chain combines TRBV4-1 with TRBJ1-1; D gene uncertain. The ends were cut back, 3 bases at V and 2 bases at J, with 13 bases in the middle. CDR1 and CDR2 (germline): MGHRA, YSYEKL. CDR3 size: 15 residues. The CDR3 sequence: CASSHSGQSNTEAFF. DNA for the CDR3: TGCGCCAGCAGCCATTCGGGTCAGTCAAACACTGAAGCTTTCTTT.

This chain links TRBV7-6 with TRBJ2-1; 15 bases match TRBD2. V shed 5 bases and J 6 bases; nucleotides not matched to a gene: 5. The CDR3 length is 16 residues. Germline V gives CDR1 SGHVS, CDR2 FNYEAQ. The CDR3 nucleotides read TGTGCCAGCAGCCCCAGGACTAGCGGGGGGGGCAATGAGCAGTTCTTC. Its translation: CASSPRTSGGGNEQFF.

V usage is TRBV20-1 and J usage is TRBJ2-7; D may correspond to TRBD1 or TRBD2 (7 bases each). CDR1 DFQATT and CDR2 SNEGSKA come from the germline V gene (reference sequence). The V end lost 6 bases, the J end lost 2 bases, and 14 bases lay between the germline ends. The CDR3 covers 13 residues. Here the CDR3 DNA reads TGCAGTGCCACCCAGGGGGGGCCCTACGAGCAGTACGTC. Translating it yields CSATQGGPYEQYV.

This rearrangement joins TRBV10-3 to TRBJ2-1, with 8 positions matching TRBD2. This CDR3 is built from 18 residues. Germline loops: CDR1 ENHRY, CDR2 SYGVKD. With 4 bases clipped from V and 0 bases from J, the junction kept 11 bases outside the gene matches. The CDR3 nucleotides read TGTGCCATCAGTGTGGCTTGGTTGAGCGGGGGCTCCTACAATGAGCAGTTCTTC. This gives the protein CAISVAWLSGGSYNEQFF.